This entry describes one TCR beta chain. Its matching antigen is unknown. Here immunoSEQ multiplex PCR was the method, and the copy in TCRdb shows in-frame clones only, minus some. Of approximately 150,000 clones listed, approximately 90% were seen once; the top ten hold approximately 3%. CDR1 is SEHNR, CDR2 FQNEAQ, per germline (reference sequence). The CDR3 is made up of 13 amino acids. V lost 5 bases and J lost 9, with 16 bases in between. The entry originates in a study of T cell responses to AZD1222 COVID-19 vaccine. Background on the study: Second-dose groups at about 4 or about 12 weeks were pooled.

Study-level results: Nearly half of the spike-specific TCRs reportedly recognize variant regions that carry no mutations. Among the donors, most were white British and more were female, and clonal diversity was possibly underestimated. Two AZD1222 doses significantly raised spike-specific TCR breadth and depth over controls.

This sequence originates from an adult in good health. The chain joins TRBV7-9 to TRBJ1-1; no clear D gene. Sample: peripheral blood, taken on day 0 of AZD1222 vaccination. The CDR3 reads CASSRIPEDKAFF. DNA of the CDR3: TGTGCCAGCAGCCGCATTCCGGAAGATAAAGCTTTCTTT.